Below, 17 T cell receptor beta chains from the same sample are listed, as sequenced in a study of shared clonotypes between healthy human individuals. Clones were sequenced by immunoSEQ multiplex PCR, and TCRdb holds only the in-frame ones, with some missing. The data show fewer than 2.5 million clones, 93% seen once. The sample consisted of naive CD4+ T cells from PBMCs. Subset defined: CD45RA+ positively selected. The receptors stem from a man aged 18-30 years in good health. Some clones in this sample may be carry-over from other donors' samples.

CDR3 coding DNA: TGTGCCAGCAGATCCACAGGGGGCTCCTACGAGCAGTACTTC. Translating gives CASRSTGGSYEQYF. V usage is TRBV6-6 and J usage is TRBJ2-7, with 8 bases aligning to TRBD1. Looked up from germline, CDR1 is MNHNY and CDR2 is SVGAGI (reference sequence). CDR3 size: 14 residues. Losses at the gene ends were 6 bases for V and 0 bases for J; bases not matched to a gene: 4.

This clone was counted a few times. Other DNA sequences in the sample encode the same CDR3. J is TRBJ1-5 and V is TRBV30, with D unclear. The CDR3 is 13 residues long. V was pared by 1 base and J by 2 bases, with 6 bases between. Germline CDR1 GTSNPN, CDR2 SVGIG (reference sequence). CDR3 DNA: TGTGCCTGGAGTGGTATGGGCAATCAGCCCCAGCATTTT. This sequence encodes CAWSGMGNQPQHF. The whole variable domain, filled in from reference TRBV30 and TRBJ1-5, reads SQTIHQWPATLVQPVGSPLSLECTVEGTSNPNLYWYRQAAGRGLQLLFYSVGIGQISSEVPQNLSASRPQDRQFILSSKKLLLSDSGFYLCAWSGMGNQPQHFGDGTRLSIL.

The chain carries TRBV5-4 and TRBJ1-1; D is possibly TRBD1 (6 bases). Trimming took off 4 bases at V and 4 bases at J, with 14 bases between the two ends. The CDR3 sequence is 14 residues long. The germline V gene encodes CDR1 SGHNT and CDR2 YYREEE (reference sequence). The CDR3 sequence is CASSPGQIFTEAFF. For the CDR3, the DNA is TGTGCCAGCAGCCCTGGACAGATATTCACTGAAGCTTTCTTT. The variable domain in full, with the rest retrieved from reference TRBV5-4 and TRBJ1-1, is ETGVTQSPTHLIKTRGQQVTLRCSSQSGHNTVSWYQQALGQGPQFIFQYYREEENGRGNFPPRFSGLQFPNYSSELNVNALELDDSALYLCASSPGQIFTEAFFGQGTRLTVV.

This clone was counted a single time. This chain uses TRBV28 with TRBJ2-7; D not certain. The CDR3 covers 12 residues. Germline CDR1 and CDR2: MDHEN and SYDVKM. The CDR3: CDSIRNSYEQYF. The CDR3 DNA is TGTGATTCTATTAGGAACTCCTACGAGCAGTACTTC.

The chain combines TRBV14 with TRBJ2-1, with 11 nucleotides matching TRBD2. Trimming at V came to 4 bases and at J to 3 bases, leaving 8 bases not matched to a gene. The CDR3 spans 17 residues. Germline-derived CDR1 and CDR2 are SGHDN and FVKESK. The CDR3 nucleotides are TGTGCCAGCAGCCCCTTAGCGGGAGGGATGATCTACAATGAGCAGTTCTTC. Amino acid sequence: CASSPLAGGMIYNEQFF.

The chain carries TRBV6-5 and TRBJ2-7; TRBD1 matches 7 bases. The germline CDR1 and CDR2 sequences are MNHEY and SVGAGI. Germline trimming cut 6 bases from V and 3 bases from J; bases unmatched to any gene: 8. The CDR3 length is 14 residues. In DNA form, the CDR3 reads TGTGCCAGCAGAAGGGGGCGGGTGGGCTACGAGCAGTACTTC. This encodes CASRRGRVGYEQYF.

This sequence joins TRBV30 and TRBJ2-1, with 7 bases matching TRBD2. Unmatched junction bases numbered 2, after V lost 2 bases and J lost 7 bases. Per germline, CDR1 GTSNPN and CDR2 SVGIG (reference sequence). CDR3 length: 12 amino acids. The CDR3 DNA is TGTGCCTGGAGTCCAGCGGGGAATGAGCAGTTCTTC. Translated, it gives CAWSPAGNEQFF.

The chain links TRBV28 to TRBJ1-4; no clear D. This CDR3 region has 13 residues. Trimming took 3 bases from V and 3 from J, leaving 5 bases between them. CDR1 MDHEN and CDR2 SYDVKM come from the germline V gene. CDR3 protein: CASSFGANEKLFF. CDR3 DNA sequence: TGTGCCAGCAGTTTCGGGGCTAATGAAAAACTGTTTTTT.

The chain carries TRBV28 and TRBJ1-2; 8 nucleotides agree with TRBD1. This CDR3 region has 16 residues. Germline V lookup: CDR1 MDHEN, CDR2 SYDVKM. The V gene end was trimmed by 6 bases and the J gene end by 2 bases; junction bases not matched to a gene: 11. CDR3 sequence (DNA): TGTGCCAGCAGGTCTCCTGGGGACAGGAGAAACTATGGCTACACCTTC. It is translated as CASRSPGDRRNYGYTF.

The chain links TRBV14 to TRBJ2-7; D may be TRBD2 (5 bases). The CDR3 has 16 amino acids. CDR1 and CDR2 (germline): SGHDN, FVKESK. The germline V and J ends were trimmed by 1 base and 0 bases, with 13 bases remaining between them. CDR3 amino acids: CASSQVPSRSSYEQYF. In DNA form, the CDR3 reads TGTGCCAGCAGCCAAGTGCCTAGCCGAAGCTCCTACGAGCAGTACTTC.

This chain uses TRBV7-9 with TRBJ2-3; no firm D call. Germline CDR1 and CDR2: SEHNR and FQNEAQ (reference sequence). V was clipped by 5 bases and J by 4 bases, with 13 bases between them. The CDR3 is 14 residues long. The CDR3 here is CASSVPLTSDTQYF. The CDR3 bases are TGTGCCAGCAGCGTACCCCTAACGTCAGATACGCAGTATTTT.

This sequence joins TRBV30 and TRBJ2-4, with 13 bases that match TRBD2. The germline V gene has CDR1 GTSNPN and CDR2 SVGIG (reference sequence). CDR3 length: 14 amino acids. Trimming removed 5 bases from V and 7 bases from J; junction bases left unmatched: 5. The CDR3 DNA is TGTGCCTGGGGACGACTAGCGGGAGGTAACATTCAGTACTTC. This encodes CAWGRLAGGNIQYF.

Remarks on this clone: The sample carries other DNA sequences with the same CDR3. The CDR3 protein is CASSLVGGRETQYF. The CDR3 coding sequence is TGTGCCAGCAGCTTAGTGGGGGGGCGGGAGACCCAGTACTTC. This chain connects TRBV11-2 to TRBJ2-5, with D perhaps matching TRBD2 (7 bases). V dropped 1 base and J dropped 5 bases, with 11 bases sitting between them. Germline loops: CDR1 SGHAT, CDR2 FQNNGV. The CDR3 spans 14 residues.

J is TRBJ2-6 and V is TRBV7-7, with TRBD2 matching 7 bases. J gave up 2 bases and V 1 base, and 5 bases lay outside the gene matches. The CDR3 has 17 amino acids. Germline CDR1 is SSHAT and CDR2 is FNYEAQ (reference sequence). The CDR3 bases are TGTGCCAGCAGCTTAGAATTCGCGGGGGCTGGGGCCAACGTCCTGACTTTC. It codes for CASSLEFAGAGANVLTF.

This clone was seen a handful of times. The CDR3 here is CASTGTNYGYTF. In DNA, the CDR3 is TGTGCCAGTACAGGGACTAACTATGGCTACACCTTC. The chain uses TRBV2 and TRBJ1-2, with D possibly matching TRBD1 (6 bases). Germline values: CDR1 SNHLY, CDR2 FYNNEI. V gave up 9 bases and J gave up 0 bases, with 8 bases separating them. This CDR3 is 12 amino acids long.

This chain connects TRBV5-1 to TRBJ2-3; 8 bases line up with TRBD2. This CDR3 spans 17 amino acids. After removal of 1 base from V and 4 bases from J, the junction contained 11 bases not matched to a gene. Germline values: CDR1 SGHRS, CDR2 YFSETQ. The CDR3 sequence is CASSLYIPGGPSDTQYF. CDR3 bases: TGCGCCAGCAGCTTGTATATTCCGGGAGGGCCGTCAGATACGCAGTATTTT.

This chain connects TRBV7-8 to TRBJ1-1; tentatively, D is TRBD1 (5 bases). This CDR3 contains 15 residues. Germline values: CDR1 SGHVS, CDR2 FQNEAQ. Trimming shortened V by 5 bases and J by 0 bases, and 13 bases separated the two germline ends. CDR3 region: CASSPGKGMNTEAFF. The CDR3, as DNA: TGTGCCAGCAGCCCGGGCAAGGGGATGAACACTGAAGCTTTCTTT.